The 15 T cell receptor beta chains presented below share a single source sample, sequenced in a study of blood T cell repertoires in COVID-19. Generated by immunoSEQ multiplex PCR, the TCRdb table keeps only in-frame clones and is missing some. The data contain 85,000 to 120,000 clones, 70% to 80% of them singletons. Specimen: peripheral blood. Receptors were obtained from a man aged 60 to 69 with active or convalescent COVID-19.

The chain is built from TRBV18 and TRBJ2-1; 10 bases align to TRBD2. Germline CDR1 and CDR2: KGHSH and LQKENI. The CDR3 covers 16 residues. The trim removed 0 bases at V and 6 bases at J, leaving 5 bases unmatched. The CDR3 sequence is CASSPPALAGINEQFF. The DNA of the CDR3 is TGTGCCAGCTCACCACCGGCACTAGCGGGAATCAATGAGCAGTTCTTC.

The chain employs TRBV15 and TRBJ1-5; 7 bases are shared with TRBD1. The junction had 5 bases not matched to a gene; V was cut back by 0 bases and J by 6 bases. This CDR3 has 15 residues. Germline V gives CDR1 LNHNV, CDR2 YYDKDF (reference sequence). DNA of the CDR3: TGTGCCACCAGCAGAGATCAGACAGGGAGTCAGCCCCAGCATTTT. Translation: CATSRDQTGSQPQHF.

The chain uses TRBV16 and TRBJ1-4; D ambiguous. CDR1 is KGHSY, CDR2 FQNENV, per germline. The CDR3 is made up of 15 amino acids. V was clipped by 8 bases and J by 0 bases, with 13 bases between them. The CDR3 protein is CASRGTLATNEKLFF. As DNA, the CDR3 is TGTGCCAGCCGGGGAACACTCGCAACTAATGAAAAACTGTTTTTT.

The V and J genes are TRBV7-6 and TRBJ2-2; D perhaps matches TRBD2 (6 bases). There are 15 residues in the CDR3. Germline V CDR1 and CDR2: SGHVS, FNYEAQ. V dropped 5 bases and J dropped 6 bases, with 16 bases sitting between them. CDR3: CASSLRAGLAGELFF. CDR3 nucleotide sequence: TGTGCCAGCAGCCTGAGGGCGGGACTCGCCGGGGAGCTGTTTTTT.

The chain employs TRBV6-5 and TRBJ1-4; D uncertain. The CDR3 has 15 amino acids. V was trimmed by 0 bases and J by 4 bases, leaving 9 bases between them. Germline-derived CDR1 and CDR2 are MNHEY and SVGAGI. Here the CDR3 reads CASSYSGRVNEKLFF. In nucleotides, the CDR3 is TGTGCCAGCAGTTACTCGGGCAGAGTTAATGAAAAACTGTTTTTT.

This clone was counted a few times. The chain links TRBV5-1 to TRBJ2-1; 12 positions match TRBD1. This CDR3 region has 15 residues. V shed 1 base and J 8 bases; nucleotides not matched to a gene: 4. Germline V lookup: CDR1 SGHRS, CDR2 YFSETQ. The CDR3 DNA sequence: TGCGCCAGCAGCTTGAAGGGGACAGGGGGCTATGAGCAGTTCTTC. Protein: CASSLKGTGGYEQFF.

The chain combines TRBV10-1 with TRBJ2-1, with D possibly being TRBD1 (5 bases). The germline gives CDR1 WNHNN, CDR2 SYGVQD (reference sequence). Trimming shortened V by 3 bases and J by 16 bases, and 13 bases separated the two germline ends. This CDR3 is built from 11 residues. CDR3 in DNA: TGCGCCAGCAGTGATTTGACAGTAAAATTCTTC. This sequence encodes CASSDLTVKFF.

The gene calls are TRBV19 and TRBJ1-5, with D perhaps TRBD1 (5 bases). The V end was cut by 2 bases, the J end by 7 bases, with 9 bases between. This CDR3 is 13 amino acids long. Germline assignment: CDR1 LNHDA and CDR2 SQIVND (reference sequence). DNA for the CDR3: TGTGCCAGTAGTATACCGGGGGAACAGCCCCAGCATTTT. It specifies CASSIPGEQPQHF.

This chain joins TRBV3-1 (or the pseudogene TRBV3-2) and TRBJ1-1; the D is unclear. With 0 bases removed from V and 1 base from J, the gap between germline ends came to 9 bases. Germline CDR1 and CDR2: LGHDT and YNNKEL (reference sequence). CDR3 size: 15 residues. CDR3 coding DNA: TGTGCCAGCAGCCAAGAATTCCTTCGGAACACTGAAGCTTTCTTT. Protein: CASSQEFLRNTEAFF.

This clone appeared once. V usage is TRBV19 and J usage is TRBJ2-1; 14 nucleotides line up with TRBD2. The CDR3 consists of 20 residues. Per the germline V gene, CDR1 is LNHDA and CDR2 is SQIVND (reference sequence). Trimming at V came to 7 bases and at J to 1 base, leaving 15 bases not matched to a gene. The CDR3 is CASTPTPGTSGRPSYNEQFF. CDR3 sequence (DNA): TGTGCCAGTACTCCCACCCCCGGGACTAGCGGGAGACCATCCTACAATGAGCAGTTCTTC.

This sequence joins TRBV6-2 or TRBV6-3 and TRBJ2-1; D might be TRBD2 (6 bases). Germline values: CDR1 MNHEY, CDR2 SVGEGT. CDR3 length: 15 residues. Between the trimmed V and J ends, which lost 6 bases and 7 bases, there was a span of 19 bases. The CDR3, as DNA: TGTGCCAGCAGCCATGCAGGCCTCGGAGGGAATGAGCAGTTCTTC. As protein: CASSHAGLGGNEQFF.

DNA of the CDR3: TGCAGCGTTGCAATCGCGGGCGGGGAGCTGTTTTTT. This codes for CSVAIAGGELFF. The V and J genes are TRBV29-1 and TRBJ2-2; a possible D gene is TRBD2 (5 bases). Germline V CDR1 and CDR2: SQVTM, ANQGSEA. Trimming removed 4 bases at V and 7 bases at J, with 10 bases between. The CDR3 is 12 residues long.

This chain connects TRBV2 to TRBJ1-1, with D possibly TRBD1 on 6 matching bases. This CDR3 has 12 residues. Per the germline V gene, CDR1 is SNHLY and CDR2 is FYNNEI. The CDR3: CGTARMNTEAFF. CDR3 sequence (DNA): TGTGGGACAGCTCGTATGAACACTGAAGCTTTCTTT.

A remark on this clone: This sample includes further DNA sequences coding for the same CDR3. The rearrangement joins TRBV28 to TRBJ2-6; unclear D gene. The germline V gene encodes CDR1 MDHEN and CDR2 SYDVKM. CDR3 length: 16 amino acids. V was pared by 4 bases and J by 1 base, with 11 bases between. CDR3 DNA sequence: TGTGCCAGCAGTTCGATGTATAGATCTGGGGCCAACGTCCTGACTTTC. Amino acids: CASSSMYRSGANVLTF.

This clone has only a few counts. V and J are TRBV7-9 and TRBJ1-2, with a weak D call TRBD1 (5 bases). The V end lost 5 bases, the J end lost 0 bases, and 16 bases lay between the germline ends. Germline V gene data show CDR1 as SEHNR and CDR2 as FQNEAQ (reference sequence). CDR3 length: 16 amino acids. CDR3 DNA sequence: TGTGCCAGCAGCCTAGGGCGGGGGTTAACTAACTATGGCTACACCTTC. This translates into CASSLGRGLTNYGYTF.